The rows below give T cell receptor beta chains drawn from one sample of a study of blood T cells in healthy people across ages. One entry per CDR3 protein results from TCRdb running MiXCR on the 5' RACE reads. Among roughly 1,500,000 distinct CDR3 sequences listed, about 35% were seen once. Sequenced: blood. Source of these receptors: a woman under 40 in good health. Each CDR3 is given with its conserved first and last residue. D genes are given only for firm matches. The size of a clone is reported for some rows only, either as once, few or many, or as a class for expanded clones.

TRBJ2-3 | - | 14 | TRBV5-5 | - | CASSSPTPPDTQYF | TGTGCCAGCAGCTCCCCGACTCCGCCAGATACGCAGTATTTT
TRBJ2-7 | - | 16 | TRBV7-9 | - | CASSLARGASSYEQYF | TGTGCCAGCAGCTTAGCAAGGGGCGCGAGCTCCTACGAGCAGTACTTC
TRBJ2-5 | few | 16 | TRBV30 | TRBD2 | CAWSVGLAAKQETQYF | TGTGCCTGGAGTGTGGGACTAGCGGCCAAACAAGAGACCCAGTACTTC
TRBJ1-2 | - | 16 | TRBV3-1 | - | CASSPYTLGRGYGYTF | TGTGCCAGCAGCCCCTATACGCTGGGGCGAGGCTATGGCTACACCTTC
TRBJ2-3 | - | 19 | TRBV6-1 | TRBD2 | CASSERGGLAGHPADTQYF | TGTGCCAGCAGTGAAAGGGGGGGACTAGCGGGTCACCCCGCAGATACGCAGTATTTT
TRBJ2-7 | - | 15 | TRBV7-6 | - | CASSRRLGSSYEQYF | TGTGCCAGCAGCCGAAGACTAGGTTCTAGTTACGAGCAGTACTTC
TRBJ2-5 | - | 17 | TRBV5-1 | TRBD2 | CASSIVGLAGYQETQYF | TGCGCCAGCAGCATTGTGGGACTAGCGGGTTACCAAGAGACCCAGTACTTC
TRBJ2-4 | few | 16 | TRBV28 | TRBD2 | CASSPRLGLAENIQYF | TGTGCCAGCAGTCCCCGCCTTGGACTAGCGGAAAACATTCAGTACTTC
TRBJ2-7 | - | 14 | TRBV2 | - | CASREEGRVNEQYF | TGTGCCAGCAGGGAGGAGGGCAGGGTGAACGAGCAGTACTTC
TRBJ2-5 | - | 15 | TRBV5-1 | - | CASSLRQGTEEAQYF | TGCGCCAGCAGCTTACGCCAGGGGACTGAAGAGGCCCAGTACTTC
TRBJ1-5 | - | 15 | TRBV20-1 | - | CSGRGGEDRNQPQHF | TGCAGTGGGCGGGGAGGTGAGGATCGCAATCAGCCCCAGCATTTT
TRBJ2-2 | - | 16 | TRBV9 | - | CASSVWRAANTGELFF | TGTGCCAGCAGCGTATGGAGGGCAGCGAACACCGGGGAGCTGTTTTTT
TRBJ2-7 | - | 14 | TRBV5-1 | - | CASSLEAVYNEQYF | TGCGCCAGCAGCTTGGAGGCAGTCTACAATGAGCAGTACTTC
TRBJ2-5 | few | 13 | TRBV20-1 | TRBD1 | CSAGTGFQETQYF | TGCAGTGCTGGGACAGGCTTCCAAGAGACCCAGTACTTC
TRBJ2-5 | - | 14 | TRBV19 | - | CASSIRELQETQYF | TGTGCCAGTAGTATCCGGGAGCTCCAAGAGACCCAGTACTTC
TRBJ2-1 | few | 15 | TRBV7-9 | TRBD2 | CASSLTLAGKNEQFF | TGTGCCAGCAGCTTGACCCTAGCGGGTAAGAATGAGCAGTTCTTC
TRBJ1-4 | - | 15 | TRBV30 | - | CAWSGLDGVGEKLFF | TGTGCCTGGAGTGGACTAGACGGCGTCGGAGAAAAACTGTTTTTT
TRBJ2-2 | few | 15 | TRBV6-8 | TRBD2 | CASINLAENTGELFF | TGTGCCAGCATCAATCTAGCGGAGAACACCGGGGAGCTGTTTTTT
TRBJ2-1 | - | 16 | TRBV5-1 | TRBD1 | CASSLGDRTDNWEQFF | TGCGCCAGCAGCTTGGGGGACAGGACGGATAATTGGGAGCAGTTCTTC
TRBJ2-7 | few | 16 | TRBV15 | - | CATSIRDSAVWGEQYF | TGTGCCACCAGCATCCGGGATTCGGCGGTTTGGGGCGAGCAGTACTTC
TRBJ1-2 | few | 14 | TRBV9 | TRBD1 | CASSATGARSGYTF | TGTGCCAGCAGCGCGACAGGGGCGCGCTCTGGCTACACCTTC
TRBJ2-3 | many | 12 | TRBV20-1 | - | CSAREGGDTQYF | TGCAGTGCTAGAGAAGGGGGAGATACGCAGTATTTT
TRBJ2-1 | few | 16 | TRBV7-2 | - | CASSLEVGGGQDEQFF | TGTGCCAGCAGCTTAGAGGTCGGGGGGGGACAGGATGAGCAGTTCTTC
TRBJ2-7 | - | 14 | TRBV6-1 | - | CATTTGYPSRERYF | TGTGCCACCACAACAGGGTACCCGTCAAGAGAGCGGTACTTC
TRBJ2-3 | - | 12 | TRBV5-1 | - | CASSYTGDTQYF | TGCGCCAGCAGCTACACAGGAGATACGCAGTATTTT
TRBJ2-5 | few | 13 | TRBV7-2 | TRBD2 | CASRLATKETQYF | TGTGCCAGCAGACTAGCGACTAAAGAGACCCAGTACTTC
TRBJ2-7 | few | 18 | TRBV14 | - | CASSQVSLPGVKSYEQYF | TGTGCCAGCAGCCAAGTCTCTCTTCCGGGAGTAAAGTCTTACGAGCAGTACTTC
TRBJ2-1 | many | 13 | TRBV20-1 | TRBD2 | CSATGGSYNEQFF | TGCAGTGCTACGGGGGGCTCCTACAATGAGCAGTTCTTC
TRBJ2-5 | - | 15 | TRBV14 | TRBD1 | CASSARGGLPHEQYF | TGTGCCAGCAGCGCACGAGGGGGCCTCCCCCATGAGCAGTACTTC
TRBJ2-1 | - | 13 | TRBV2 | TRBD2 | CASNGLAGNEQFF | TGTGCCAGCAACGGACTAGCTGGAAATGAGCAGTTCTTC
TRBJ2-3 | few | 15 | TRBV20-1 | - | CSASAPSDPTDTQYF | TGCAGTGCTTCCGCCCCAAGCGACCCCACAGATACGCAGTATTTT
TRBJ2-7 | many | 12 | TRBV6-1 | - | CASSEVGGEQYF | TGTGCCAGCAGTGAAGTTGGTGGCGAGCAGTACTTC
TRBJ1-2 | many | 13 | TRBV29-1 | - | CSVDRSGNYGYTF | TGCAGCGTTGATCGGTCGGGGAACTATGGCTACACCTTC
TRBJ2-1 | - | 16 | TRBV5-1 | TRBD2 | CASSPPTSGDPNEQFF | TGCGCCAGCAGCCCCCCGACTAGCGGGGATCCCAATGAGCAGTTCTTC
TRBJ2-1 | - | 12 | TRBV5-6 | - | CASRELKGEQFF | TGTGCCAGCAGGGAGCTTAAGGGTGAGCAGTTCTTC
TRBJ2-7 | - | 13 | TRBV7-9 | - | CASSYGPISEQYF | TGTGCCAGCAGCTACGGACCGATATCCGAGCAGTACTTC
TRBJ2-7 | few | 14 | TRBV27 | TRBD2 | CASSWTSGRVEQYF | TGTGCCAGCAGTTGGACTAGCGGGAGGGTCGAGCAGTACTTC
TRBJ2-7 | - | 13 | TRBV12-3/TRBV12-4 | - | CASSTPPYNEQYF | TGTGCCAGCAGTACTCCTCCCTACAATGAGCAGTACTTC
TRBJ2-2 | - | 16 | TRBV7-2 | - | CASSLANQRVPGELFF | TGTGCCAGCAGCTTGGCTAACCAGCGTGTACCCGGGGAGCTGTTTTTT
TRBJ2-7 | many | 13 | TRBV5-1 | - | CASSLQETYEQYF | TGTGCCAGCAGCTTACAGGAGACCTACGAGCAGTACTTC
TRBJ2-7 | many | 15 | TRBV20-1 | - | CSARGEQGEGYEQYF | TGCAGTGCTAGAGGTGAACAGGGAGAAGGTTACGAGCAGTACTTC
TRBJ1-6 | few | 14 | TRBV13 | - | CASTLSSYNSPLHF | TGTGCCAGCACCCTAAGCTCCTATAATTCACCCCTCCACTTT
TRBJ2-3 | - | 15 | TRBV11-2 | - | CTSGLETTSTDTQYF | TGTACCAGCGGCTTAGAGACGACATCCACAGATACGCAGTATTTT
TRBJ2-7 | few | 14 | TRBV6-2/TRBV6-3 | TRBD1 | CASSGTGGFHEQYF | TGTGCCAGCAGCGGGACAGGGGGTTTTCACGAGCAGTACTTC
TRBJ2-5 | many | 13 | TRBV5-1 | - | CASSPGSGETQYF | TGTGCCAGCAGCCCAGGGTCAGGGGAGACCCAGTACTTC
TRBJ2-2 | few | 15 | TRBV15 | TRBD2 | CATSSGRPDTGELFF | TGTGCCACCAGCAGCGGGAGGCCGGACACCGGGGAGCTGTTTTTT
TRBJ1-1 | - | 14 | TRBV12-3/TRBV12-4 | - | CASSPIGADTEAFF | TGTGCCAGCAGTCCGATCGGGGCAGACACTGAAGCTTTCTTT
TRBJ1-6 | - | 15 | TRBV30 | TRBD1 | CAWSTGTAYNSPLHF | TGCGCCTGGAGTACAGGGACAGCATATAATTCACCCCTCCACTTT
TRBJ1-1 | - | 14 | TRBV6-5 | - | CASSFRMGTTEAFF | TGTGCCAGCAGTTTCCGGATGGGAACCACTGAAGCTTTCTTT
TRBJ1-2 | - | 14 | TRBV25-1 | - | CASSEYRLNYGYTF | TGTGCCAGCAGTGAATATAGACTTAACTATGGCTACACCTTC
TRBJ2-3 | - | 16 | TRBV30 | TRBD1 | CAWSVGQGTSTDTQYF | TGTGCCTGGAGTGTCGGACAGGGAACTAGCACAGATACGCAGTATTTT
TRBJ2-1 | - | 13 | TRBV6-1 | - | CASTTGWGDEQFF | TGTGCCAGCACCACCGGGTGGGGTGATGAGCAGTTCTTC
TRBJ2-3 | few | 13 | TRBV7-9 | - | CASMREETDTQYF | TGTGCCAGCATGAGGGAAGAGACAGATACGCAGTATTTT
TRBJ2-7 | - | 11 | TRBV20-1 | - | CSASTPDEQYF | TGCAGTGCTAGTACCCCTGACGAGCAGTACTTC